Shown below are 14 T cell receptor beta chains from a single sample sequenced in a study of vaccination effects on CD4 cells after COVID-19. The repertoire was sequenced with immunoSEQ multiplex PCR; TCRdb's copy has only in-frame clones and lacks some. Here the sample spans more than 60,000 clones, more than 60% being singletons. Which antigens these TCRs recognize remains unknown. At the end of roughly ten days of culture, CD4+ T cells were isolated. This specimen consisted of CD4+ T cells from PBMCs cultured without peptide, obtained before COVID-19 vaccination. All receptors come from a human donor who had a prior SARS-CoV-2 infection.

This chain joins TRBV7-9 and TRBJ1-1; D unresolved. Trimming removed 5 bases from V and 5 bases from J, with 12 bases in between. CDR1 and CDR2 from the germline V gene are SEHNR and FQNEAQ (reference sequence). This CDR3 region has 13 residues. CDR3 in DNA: TGTGCCAGCAGCATACAGACCGGAACTGAAGCTTTCTTT. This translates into CASSIQTGTEAFF.

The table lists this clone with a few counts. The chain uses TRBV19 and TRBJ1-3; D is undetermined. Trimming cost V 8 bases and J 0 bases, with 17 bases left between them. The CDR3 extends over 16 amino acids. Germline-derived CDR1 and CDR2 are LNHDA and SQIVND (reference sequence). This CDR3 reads CASHDSEAFSGNTIYF. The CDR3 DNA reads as TGTGCCAGTCATGACTCGGAGGCCTTCTCTGGAAACACCATATATTTT.

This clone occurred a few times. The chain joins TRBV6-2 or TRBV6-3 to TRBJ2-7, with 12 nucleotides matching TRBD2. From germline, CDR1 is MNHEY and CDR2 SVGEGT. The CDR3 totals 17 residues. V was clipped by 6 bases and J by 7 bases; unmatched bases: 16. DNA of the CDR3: TGTGCCAGCAGATACCAAAGGACTAGCGGGATCCTGGGTGAGCAGTACTTC. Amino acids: CASRYQRTSGILGEQYF.

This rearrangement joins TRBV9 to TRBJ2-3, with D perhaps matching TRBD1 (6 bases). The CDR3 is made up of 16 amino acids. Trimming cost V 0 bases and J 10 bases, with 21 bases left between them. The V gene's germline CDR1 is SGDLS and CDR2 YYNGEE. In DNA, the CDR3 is TGTGCCAGCAGCGTAGGTCCGGGAATGAGGGGGTTGGCGCAGTATTTT. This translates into CASSVGPGMRGLAQYF.

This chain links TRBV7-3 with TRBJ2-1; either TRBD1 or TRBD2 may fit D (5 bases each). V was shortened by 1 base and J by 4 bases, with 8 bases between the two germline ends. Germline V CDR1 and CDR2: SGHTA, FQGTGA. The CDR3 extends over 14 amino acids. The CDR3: CASSLRDRYNEQFF. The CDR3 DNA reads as TGTGCCAGCAGCTTAAGGGACCGATACAATGAGCAGTTCTTC.

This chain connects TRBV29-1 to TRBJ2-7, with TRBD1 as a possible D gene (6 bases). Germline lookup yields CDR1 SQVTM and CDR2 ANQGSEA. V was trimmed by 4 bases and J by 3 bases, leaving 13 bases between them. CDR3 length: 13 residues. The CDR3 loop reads CSVALGQDYEQYF. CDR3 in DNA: TGCAGCGTTGCCCTGGGACAAGACTACGAGCAGTACTTC.

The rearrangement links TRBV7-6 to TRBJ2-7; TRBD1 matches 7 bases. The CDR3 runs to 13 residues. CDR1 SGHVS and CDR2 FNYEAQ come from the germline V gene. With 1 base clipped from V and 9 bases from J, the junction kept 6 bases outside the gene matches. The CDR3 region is CASSLVRQGTQYF. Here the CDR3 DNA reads TGTGCCAGCAGCTTAGTGCGACAGGGTACGCAGTACTTC.

CDR3 in DNA: TGTGCCAGCAAGCAACAGACTAGCCGTCGCGAGCAGTACTTC. It translates to CASKQQTSRREQYF. J is TRBJ2-7 and V is TRBV2; TRBD2 matches 7 bases. The CDR3 sequence is 14 residues long. The germline V gene has CDR1 SNHLY and CDR2 FYNNEI. V dropped 7 bases and J dropped 6; count of bases not matched to a gene: 12.

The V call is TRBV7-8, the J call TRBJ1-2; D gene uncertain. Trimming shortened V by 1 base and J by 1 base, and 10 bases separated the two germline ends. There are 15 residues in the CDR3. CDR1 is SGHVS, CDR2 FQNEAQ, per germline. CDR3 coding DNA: TGTGCCAGCAGCTTAGGCTACCGTAATAACTATGGCTACACCTTC. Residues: CASSLGYRNNYGYTF.

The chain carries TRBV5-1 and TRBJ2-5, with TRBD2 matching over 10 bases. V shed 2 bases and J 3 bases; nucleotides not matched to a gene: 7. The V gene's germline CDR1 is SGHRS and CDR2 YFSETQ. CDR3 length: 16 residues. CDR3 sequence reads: CASSFISGLAEETQYF. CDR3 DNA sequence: TGCGCCAGCAGCTTTATAAGTGGACTAGCGGAAGAGACCCAGTACTTC.

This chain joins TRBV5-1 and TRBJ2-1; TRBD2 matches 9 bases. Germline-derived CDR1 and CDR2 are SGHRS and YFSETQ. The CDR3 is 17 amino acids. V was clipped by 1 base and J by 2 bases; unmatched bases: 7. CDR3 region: CASSLRPSGTTYNEQFF. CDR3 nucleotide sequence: TGCGCCAGCAGCTTGAGGCCTAGCGGGACCACCTACAATGAGCAGTTCTTC.

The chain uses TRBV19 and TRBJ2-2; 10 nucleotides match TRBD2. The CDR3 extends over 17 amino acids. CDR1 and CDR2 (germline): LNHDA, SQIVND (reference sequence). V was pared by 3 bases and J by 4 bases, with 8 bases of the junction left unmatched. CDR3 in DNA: TGTGCCAGTAGTATTTTAAGCGGGAGGGCCCTCACCGGGGAGCTGTTTTTT. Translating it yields CASSILSGRALTGELFF.

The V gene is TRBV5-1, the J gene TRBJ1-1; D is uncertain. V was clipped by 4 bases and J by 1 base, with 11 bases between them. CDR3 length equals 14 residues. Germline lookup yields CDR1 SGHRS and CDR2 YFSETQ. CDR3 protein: CASSREGWNTEAFF. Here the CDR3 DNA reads TGCGCCAGCAGCCGCGAAGGGTGGAACACTGAAGCTTTCTTT. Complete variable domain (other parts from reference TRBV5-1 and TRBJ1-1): KAGVTQTPRYLIKTRGQQVTLSCSPISGHRSVSWYQQTPGQGLQFLFEYFSETQRNKGNFPGRFSGRQFSNSRSEMNVSTLELGDSALYLCASSREGWNTEAFFGQGTRLTVV.

As DNA, the CDR3 is TGTGCCAGCAGCTTGGGCGTCACCGGGGAGCTGTTTTTT. Protein sequence: CASSLGVTGELFF. The chain uses TRBV5-5 and TRBJ2-2; D is uncertain. CDR1 is SGHKS, CDR2 YYEKEE, per germline (reference sequence). Trimming shortened V by 0 bases and J by 4 bases, and 4 bases separated the two germline ends. The CDR3 has 13 amino acids.